Below, 14 T cell receptor beta chains from the same sample are listed, as sequenced in a study of shared T cell receptors in the human thymus. The table came from immunoSEQ multiplex PCR; TCRdb's copy has only in-frame clones and leaves some out. The profile shows a few hundred thousand clones, about 95% of them singletons. The specimen was thymocytes. These receptors were obtained from a human donor.

The chain employs TRBV29-1 and TRBJ2-1; the match to TRBD1 covers 9 bases. Germline lookup yields CDR1 SQVTM and CDR2 ANQGSEA. With 6 bases clipped from V and 3 bases from J, the junction kept 6 bases outside the gene matches. This CDR3 has 14 residues. CDR3 DNA: TGCAGCGTGTCGGGACAGGGCATCTACAATGAGCAGTTCTTC. The encoded protein is CSVSGQGIYNEQFF.

V is TRBV7-6 and J is TRBJ2-5, with D unclear. CDR1 is SGHVS and CDR2 is FNYEAQ in the germline V gene. This CDR3 has 15 amino acids. V lost 2 bases, J lost 7 bases, and 17 bases lay in between. CDR3 DNA: TGTGCCAGCAGCTTACCCCTCGGTTGGCCTTGGACCCAGTACTTC. Translated: CASSLPLGWPWTQYF.

For this clone: This CDR3 is also generated by other DNA sequences in the sample. The genes are TRBV30 and TRBJ1-2; TRBD1 is a possible D gene (5 bases). CDR3 size: 14 residues. Germline V lookup: CDR1 GTSNPN, CDR2 SVGIG (reference sequence). The V and J ends lost 0 bases and 2 bases respectively, with 10 bases between them. The chain's CDR3 is CAWSVRQGNYGYTF. Here the CDR3 DNA reads TGTGCCTGGAGTGTGAGGCAGGGCAACTATGGCTACACCTTC.

The rearrangement links TRBV28 to TRBJ2-3, with D possibly being TRBD2 (6 bases). The CDR3 is 16 residues long. Germline V gives CDR1 MDHEN, CDR2 SYDVKM. The V gene lost 7 bases and the J gene lost 0 bases, with 17 bases spanning the gap. CDR3 sequence reads: CASNPLGRMSTDTQYF. The DNA of the CDR3 is TGTGCCAGCAATCCTCTGGGGAGGATGAGCACAGATACGCAGTATTTT.

The rearrangement joins TRBV10-3 to TRBJ2-7; 11 nucleotides line up with TRBD2. This CDR3 contains 18 residues. Germline V gives CDR1 ENHRY, CDR2 SYGVKD. J was trimmed by 1 base and V by 6 bases; bases with no gene match: 14. The CDR3 spells CAIRVTSGTPTPSYEQYF. Written as DNA, the CDR3 is TGTGCCATCAGGGTGACTAGCGGGACCCCAACTCCTTCCTACGAGCAGTACTTC.

This chain connects TRBV7-6 to TRBJ2-3; D uncertain. CDR1 and CDR2 (germline): SGHVS, FNYEAQ. There are 15 residues in the CDR3. V lost 0 bases to trimming and J lost 1 base, with 8 bases between them. For the CDR3, the DNA is TGTGCCAGCAGCTTAGCGCTCTTAGGCACAGATACGCAGTATTTT. Protein product: CASSLALLGTDTQYF.

The chain combines TRBV27 with TRBJ2-7; 8 positions agree with TRBD2. The CDR3 is 14 amino acids. Trimming at V came to 8 bases and at J to 3 bases, leaving 9 bases not matched to a gene. Looked up from germline, CDR1 is MNHEY and CDR2 is SMNVEV (reference sequence). The CDR3 DNA is TGTGCCAGCGGGCCACAAAGCGGGAGCTACGAGCAGTACTTC. Translating gives CASGPQSGSYEQYF.

J is TRBJ2-7 and V is TRBV18, with no clear D. Germline values: CDR1 KGHSH, CDR2 LQKENI. The CDR3 is 16 amino acids. The germline V and J ends were trimmed by 1 base and 3 bases, with 16 bases remaining between them. CDR3 in amino acids: CASSPLFMGKVYEQYF. Written as DNA, the CDR3 is TGTGCCAGCTCACCACTCTTCATGGGGAAAGTCTACGAGCAGTACTTC.

V usage is TRBV5-1 and J usage is TRBJ1-2; 8 bases align to TRBD1. CDR3 length: 16 residues. After removal of 0 bases from V and 6 bases from J, the junction contained 10 bases not matched to a gene. Germline V gene data show CDR1 as SGHRS and CDR2 as YFSETQ. DNA for the CDR3: TGCGCCAGCAGCTTGGCCCAAATGGGGACAGGCGATGGCTACACCTTC. Its protein is CASSLAQMGTGDGYTF. The complete variable domain, with remaining parts taken from reference TRBV5-1 and TRBJ1-2, reads KAGVTQTPRYLIKTRGQQVTLSCSPISGHRSVSWYQQTPGQGLQFLFEYFSETQRNKGNFPGRFSGRQFSNSRSEMNVSTLELGDSALYLCASSLAQMGTGDGYTFGSGTRLTVV.

CDR3 in amino acids: CSAHSRGTSSYEQYF. The CDR3 coding sequence is TGCAGCGCCCACTCTCGTGGGACTAGCTCCTACGAGCAGTACTTC. The chain combines TRBV29-1 with TRBJ2-7; 8 nucleotides agree with TRBD2. The germline V gene encodes CDR1 SQVTM and CDR2 ANQGSEA. This CDR3 comprises 15 residues. The V segment lost 7 bases and the J segment 0 bases; nucleotides outside the gene matches: 11.

This sequence joins TRBV11-1 and TRBJ2-6; 7 nucleotides agree with TRBD1. CDR3 length: 16 residues. Germline trimming cut 5 bases from V and 0 bases from J; bases unmatched to any gene: 4. Germline CDR1 SGHAT, CDR2 FQDESV (reference sequence). The CDR3 sequence: CASSPRQGSGANVLTF. The CDR3 bases are TGTGCCAGCAGCCCGCGACAGGGCTCTGGGGCCAACGTCCTGACTTTC.

The chain combines TRBV19 with TRBJ2-7; no clear D gene. V dropped 5 bases and J dropped 0 bases, with 17 bases sitting between them. This CDR3 is built from 16 residues. Germline V gene data show CDR1 as LNHDA and CDR2 as SQIVND (reference sequence). The CDR3 protein is CASSLRNLGVSYEQYF. The CDR3 DNA sequence: TGTGCCAGTAGTTTGCGCAACTTAGGCGTCTCCTACGAGCAGTACTTC.

The J gene is TRBJ1-5, the V gene TRBV7-9; D is unclear. Trimming removed 4 bases at V and 5 bases at J, with 27 bases between. Germline V gene data show CDR1 as SEHNR and CDR2 as FQNEAQ (reference sequence). The CDR3 length is 19 residues. In nucleotides, the CDR3 is TGTGCCAGCAGCTCCACCGAGGGTACCGCGAATCAGGCGGATCAGCCCCAGCATTTT. It codes for CASSSTEGTANQADQPQHF. Using reference TRBV7-9 and TRBJ1-5 for the parts outside the CDR3, the full variable domain is DTGVSQNPRHKITKRGQNVTFRCDPISEHNRLYWYRQTLGQGPEFLTYFQNEAQLEKSRLLSDRFSAERPKGSFSTLEIQRTEQGDSAMYLCASSSTEGTANQADQPQHFGDGTRLSIL.

The chain joins TRBV27 to TRBJ1-1; D gene uncertain. Germline CDR1 and CDR2: MNHEY and SMNVEV (reference sequence). The CDR3 runs 13 residues. Deletions cut 3 bases from V and 5 bases from J, with 10 bases between. The CDR3 loop is CASSFRSETEAFF. The CDR3 region has the DNA TGTGCCAGCAGTTTTAGGTCGGAAACTGAAGCTTTCTTT.